A single sample gave rise to the 15 T cell receptor beta chains below, sequenced in a study of chemoradiotherapy in HPV16-positive cancers. Clones were sequenced by immunoSEQ multiplex PCR, and TCRdb holds only the in-frame ones, with some missing. This sample has about 66,000 clones, with almost 90% found just once. This sample comprised blood, obtained from a patient who underwent chemoradiotherapy. All receptors come from a human donor with HPV-associated anogenital cancer.

The rearrangement links TRBV6-5 to TRBJ1-1; TRBD1 is a possible D gene (5 bases). The CDR3 length is 15 residues. Trimming removed 0 bases at V and 4 bases at J, with 12 bases between. Germline-derived CDR1 and CDR2 are MNHEY and SVGAGI. Here the CDR3 reads CASSYSRVRGTEAFF. CDR3 DNA: TGTGCCAGCAGTTACTCGAGGGTAAGGGGCACTGAAGCTTTCTTT.

V gene TRBV19 combines with J gene TRBJ2-5, with 8 bases aligning to TRBD2. The CDR3 is 16 amino acids. Germline loops: CDR1 LNHDA, CDR2 SQIVND (reference sequence). The V gene end was trimmed by 5 bases and the J gene end by 4 bases; junction bases not matched to a gene: 12. CDR3 loop: CASSASGTRGGETQYF. The CDR3 DNA reads TGTGCCAGTAGTGCCTCCGGGACTAGGGGGGGAGAGACCCAGTACTTC.

CDR3: CASSRTTRFTTNEKLFF. The CDR3 bases are TGTGCCAGCAGTCGGACAACCAGGTTTACAACTAATGAAAAACTGTTTTTT. V is TRBV28 and J is TRBJ1-4; D may be TRBD1 (5 bases). V gave up 5 bases and J gave up 0 bases, with 16 bases separating them. From germline, CDR1 is MDHEN and CDR2 SYDVKM. CDR3 length equals 17 residues.

This clone occurred once. The V gene is TRBV6-5, the J gene TRBJ1-2, with 7 bases fitting TRBD1. The CDR3 contains 15 residues. Trimming removed 2 bases from V and 4 bases from J; junction bases left unmatched: 7. Germline CDR1 reads MNHEY; CDR2 reads SVGAGI. CDR3 DNA sequence: TGTGCCAGCAGTTACACAGGAGGGGGCGTCTATGGCTACACCTTC. Translation: CASSYTGGGVYGYTF.

This chain's CDR3 is CASSYGDGNTEAFF. For the CDR3, the DNA is TGTGCCAGCAGTTACGGAGACGGGAACACTGAAGCTTTCTTT. The gene calls are TRBV6-6 and TRBJ1-1; D not resolved. Trimming shortened V by 2 bases and J by 1 base, and 8 bases separated the two germline ends. This CDR3 spans 14 amino acids. The germline CDR1 and CDR2 sequences are MNHNY and SVGAGI (reference sequence).

The chain couples TRBV7-9 to TRBJ2-1; TRBD1 aligns across 10 bases. This CDR3 has 15 amino acids. Germline trimming cut 5 bases from V and 3 bases from J; bases unmatched to any gene: 4. Germline assignment: CDR1 SEHNR and CDR2 FQNEAQ (reference sequence). The CDR3 region has the DNA TGTGCCAGCAGCCTGGGACAGGGGTACTACAATGAGCAGTTCTTC. Encoded protein: CASSLGQGYYNEQFF.

The chain uses TRBV5-4 and TRBJ2-7; D remains ambiguous. Germline V CDR1 and CDR2: SGHNT, YYREEE (reference sequence). Trimming removed 0 bases from V and 5 bases from J, with 6 bases in between. The length of the CDR3 is 12 residues. CDR3 DNA: TGTGCCAGCAGCTTGGGGGCAAACGAGCAGTACTTC. Amino acids: CASSLGANEQYF.

This clone was picked up one time. CDR3 protein: CASSLVSGPNTGELFF. In DNA, the CDR3 is TGCGCCAGCAGCTTGGTGTCAGGACCGAACACCGGGGAGCTGTTTTTT. The chain carries TRBV5-1 and TRBJ2-2; D ambiguous. Deletions cut 0 bases from V and 0 bases from J, with 9 bases between. Germline V CDR1 and CDR2: SGHRS, YFSETQ. This CDR3 is built from 16 residues.

The rearrangement links TRBV27 to TRBJ2-3; 11 positions match TRBD2. The ends lost 6 bases at V and 2 bases at J; junction bases unmatched: 13. The CDR3 runs to 18 residues. The germline V gene has CDR1 MNHEY and CDR2 SMNVEV (reference sequence). The DNA of the CDR3 is TGTGCCAGCAGCCCTGGAAACCCGACTAGCGGGGCCACAGATACGCAGTATTTT. Its protein is CASSPGNPTSGATDTQYF.

The genes are TRBV19 and TRBJ2-3; 9 bases fit TRBD1. The CDR3 sequence is 16 residues long. Germline V gives CDR1 LNHDA, CDR2 SQIVND (reference sequence). J was trimmed by 4 bases and V by 4 bases; bases with no gene match: 9. CDR3 DNA sequence: TGTGCCAGTAGTAACAAGGACAGGGGCTGGTCAGATACGCAGTATTTT. Protein sequence: CASSNKDRGWSDTQYF.

The chain carries TRBV4-1 and TRBJ2-3, with D unresolved. This CDR3 has 13 amino acids. From germline, CDR1 is MGHRA and CDR2 YSYEKL. V dropped 1 base and J dropped 6 bases, with 8 bases sitting between them. The CDR3 sequence is CASSQVFRDTQYF. DNA of the CDR3: TGCGCCAGCAGCCAAGTTTTCAGGGATACGCAGTATTTT.

The chain is built from TRBV7-9 and TRBJ2-7, with D unclear. The V and J ends lost 4 bases and 5 bases respectively, with 12 bases between them. This CDR3 is built from 13 residues. Germline V gene data show CDR1 as SEHNR and CDR2 as FQNEAQ (reference sequence). The CDR3, as DNA: TGTGCCAGCAGCTCCCGGGTCAGTCACGAGCAGTACTTC. This encodes CASSSRVSHEQYF.

The chain uses TRBV5-4 and TRBJ1-6, with D perhaps matching TRBD1 (6 bases). Trimming removed 2 bases at V and 7 bases at J, with 13 bases between. Germline V gene lookup returns CDR1 SGHNT and CDR2 YYREEE (reference sequence). This CDR3 has 15 amino acids. CDR3 sequence reads: CASSFGGARNSPLHF. CDR3 coding DNA: TGTGCCAGCAGCTTTGGGGGGGCGCGGAATTCACCCCTCCACTTT.

The rearrangement joins TRBV5-1 to TRBJ1-1; TRBD1 might be the D (6 bases). The V gene lost 4 bases and the J gene lost 5 bases, with 18 bases spanning the gap. There are 15 residues in the CDR3. Per the germline V gene, CDR1 is SGHRS and CDR2 is YFSETQ. Here the CDR3 reads CASSGTGLTGTEAFF. The DNA for the CDR3 is TGCGCCAGCAGCGGAACAGGGTTAACAGGGACTGAAGCTTTCTTT.

This rearrangement joins TRBV30 to TRBJ2-3, with 7 bases identical to TRBD2. Germline V CDR1 and CDR2: GTSNPN, SVGIG (reference sequence). The CDR3 extends over 13 amino acids. With V trimmed by 3 bases and J by 4 bases, 4 bases remained unmatched. This CDR3 is CAWSPGGSDTQYF. CDR3 sequence (DNA): TGTGCCTGGAGCCCCGGGGGGTCAGATACGCAGTATTTT.